Here is one TCR beta chain with its context. This CDR3 spans 17 amino acids. CDR1 is SGHRS and CDR2 is YFSETQ in the germline V gene. Trimming took 1 base from V and 2 from J; bases not matched to a gene: 7. This record belongs to a study of OX40 agonist ivuxolimab in advanced cancers. TCRdb keeps only in-frame clones here, not all; method: immunoSEQ multiplex PCR. The sample gives about 84,000 clones, about 92% of which show up once; approximately 0.2% is in the top ten. The source material was CD4+ or CD8+ T cells sorted from blood, sampled in a trial of the OX40 agonist ivuxolimab. The J gene is TRBJ2-7, the V gene TRBV5-1, with 12 bases that match TRBD2. The sequence came from an adult with an advanced solid tumor such as melanoma, head and neck, liver or kidney cancer. CDR3 region: CASSLSPSGGATYEQYF. CDR3 DNA: TGCGCCAGCAGCTTGAGTCCTAGCGGGGGGGCAACCTACGAGCAGTACTTC.